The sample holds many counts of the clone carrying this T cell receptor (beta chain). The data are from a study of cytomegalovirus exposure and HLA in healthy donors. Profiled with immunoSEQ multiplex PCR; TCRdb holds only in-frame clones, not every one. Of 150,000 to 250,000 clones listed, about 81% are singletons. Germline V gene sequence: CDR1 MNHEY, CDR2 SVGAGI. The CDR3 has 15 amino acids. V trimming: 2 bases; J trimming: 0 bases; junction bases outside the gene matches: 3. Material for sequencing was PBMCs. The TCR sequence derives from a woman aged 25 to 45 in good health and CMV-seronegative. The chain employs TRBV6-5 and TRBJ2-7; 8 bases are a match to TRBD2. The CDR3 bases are TGTGCCAGCAGTTACGTGGCGGGGGGCTCCTACGAGCAGTACTTC. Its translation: CASSYVAGGSYEQYF.